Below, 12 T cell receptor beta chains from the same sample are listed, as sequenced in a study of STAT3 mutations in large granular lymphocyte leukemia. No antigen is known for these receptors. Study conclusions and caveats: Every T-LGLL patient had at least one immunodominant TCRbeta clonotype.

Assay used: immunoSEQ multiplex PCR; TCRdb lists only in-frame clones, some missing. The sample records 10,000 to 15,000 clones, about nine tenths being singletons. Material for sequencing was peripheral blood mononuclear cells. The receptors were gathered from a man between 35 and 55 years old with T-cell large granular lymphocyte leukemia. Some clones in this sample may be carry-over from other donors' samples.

The CDR3 sequence is CASAGLSYGYTF. DNA of the CDR3: TGTGCCAGCGCAGGGCTGTCCTATGGCTACACCTTC. The gene calls are TRBV2 and TRBJ1-2; a weak D match, TRBD1 (5 bases). The germline CDR1 and CDR2 sequences are SNHLY and FYNNEI. Between the trimmed V and J ends, which lost 8 bases and 4 bases, there was a span of 11 bases. This CDR3 region has 12 residues.

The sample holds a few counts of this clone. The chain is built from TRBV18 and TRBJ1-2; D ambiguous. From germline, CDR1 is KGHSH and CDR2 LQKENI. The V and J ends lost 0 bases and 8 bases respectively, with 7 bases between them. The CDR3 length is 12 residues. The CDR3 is CASSPPGGGYTF. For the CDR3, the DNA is TGTGCCAGCTCACCACCGGGTGGGGGCTACACCTTC.

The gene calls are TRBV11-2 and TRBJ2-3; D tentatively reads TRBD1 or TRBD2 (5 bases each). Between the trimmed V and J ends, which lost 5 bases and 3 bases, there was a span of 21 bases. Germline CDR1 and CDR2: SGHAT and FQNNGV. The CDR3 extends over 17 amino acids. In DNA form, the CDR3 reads TGTGCCAGCAGCCTGAATCAGCAGGGTGCGGGTACAGATACGCAGTATTTT. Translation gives CASSLNQQGAGTDTQYF.

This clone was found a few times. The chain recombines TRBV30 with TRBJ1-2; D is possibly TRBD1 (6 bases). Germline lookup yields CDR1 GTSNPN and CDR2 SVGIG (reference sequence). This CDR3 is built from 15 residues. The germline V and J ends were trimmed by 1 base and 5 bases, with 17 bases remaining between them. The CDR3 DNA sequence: TGTGCCTGGAGTGAGGGGGTGGGGTCGACATATGGCTACACCTTC. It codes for CAWSEGVGSTYGYTF.

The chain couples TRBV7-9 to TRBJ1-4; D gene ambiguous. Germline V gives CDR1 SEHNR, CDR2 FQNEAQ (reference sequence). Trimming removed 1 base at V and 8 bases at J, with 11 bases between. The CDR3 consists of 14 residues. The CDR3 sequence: CASSLGGIREKLFF. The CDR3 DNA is TGTGCCAGCAGCTTAGGCGGGATACGAGAAAAACTGTTTTTT.

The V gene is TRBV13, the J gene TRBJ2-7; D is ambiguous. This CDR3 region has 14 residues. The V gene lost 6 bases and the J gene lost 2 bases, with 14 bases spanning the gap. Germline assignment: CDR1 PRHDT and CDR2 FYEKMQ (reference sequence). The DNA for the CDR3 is TGTGCCAGCAGTTTCGAGGTCACGGCCTACGAGCAGTACTTC. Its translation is CASSFEVTAYEQYF.

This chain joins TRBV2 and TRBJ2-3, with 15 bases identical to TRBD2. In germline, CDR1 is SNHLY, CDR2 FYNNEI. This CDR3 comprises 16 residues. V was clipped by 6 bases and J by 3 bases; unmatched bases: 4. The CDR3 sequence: CASRWTSGGATDTQYF. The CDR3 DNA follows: TGTGCCAGCAGGTGGACTAGCGGGGGGGCAACAGATACGCAGTATTTT.

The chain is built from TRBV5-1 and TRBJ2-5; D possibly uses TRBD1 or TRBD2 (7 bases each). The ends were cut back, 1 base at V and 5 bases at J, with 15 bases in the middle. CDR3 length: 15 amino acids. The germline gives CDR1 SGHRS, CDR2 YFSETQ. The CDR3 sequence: CASSLRQGGRETQYF. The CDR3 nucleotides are TGCGCCAGCAGCTTGAGACAGGGAGGGAGGGAGACCCAGTACTTC.

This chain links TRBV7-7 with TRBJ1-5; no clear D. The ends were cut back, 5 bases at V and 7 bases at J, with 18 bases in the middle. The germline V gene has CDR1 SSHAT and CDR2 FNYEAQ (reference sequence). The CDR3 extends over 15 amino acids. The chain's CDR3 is CASSTFAEIRQPQHF. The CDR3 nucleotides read TGTGCCAGCAGCACGTTCGCGGAGATTCGGCAGCCCCAGCATTTT.

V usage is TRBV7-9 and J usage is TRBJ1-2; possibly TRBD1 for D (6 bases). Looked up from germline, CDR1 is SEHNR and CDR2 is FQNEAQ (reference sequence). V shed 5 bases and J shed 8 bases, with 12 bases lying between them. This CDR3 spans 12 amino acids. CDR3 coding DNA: TGTGCCAGCAGCCCTGGACAGAACGGCTACACCTTC. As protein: CASSPGQNGYTF.

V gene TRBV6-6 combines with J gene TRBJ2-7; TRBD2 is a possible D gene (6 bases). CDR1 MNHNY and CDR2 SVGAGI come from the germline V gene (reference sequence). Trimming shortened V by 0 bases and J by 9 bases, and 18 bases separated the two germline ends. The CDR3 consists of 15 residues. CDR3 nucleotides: TGTGCCAGCAGTTACTCTCAGCGGGCCCAAGGAGGGCAGTACTTC. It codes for CASSYSQRAQGGQYF.

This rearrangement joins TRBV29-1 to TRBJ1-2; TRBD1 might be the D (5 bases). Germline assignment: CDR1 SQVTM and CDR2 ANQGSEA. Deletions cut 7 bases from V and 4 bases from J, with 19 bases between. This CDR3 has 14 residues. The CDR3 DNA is TGCAGCGCTGGGACCGATTATCCGAGCTATGGCTACACCTTC. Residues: CSAGTDYPSYGYTF.